This TCR beta chain was sequenced for a study of T-cell memory formation after mild COVID-19. TCRdb reanalysed the 5' RACE reads using MiXCR and keeps one entry per CDR3 protein. The sample records approximately 430,000 distinct CDR3 sequences, less than 25% being singletons. Trimming shortened V by 3 bases and J by 3 bases, and 13 bases separated the two germline ends. Germline values: CDR1 SQVTM, CDR2 ANQGSEA. This CDR3 region has 14 residues. This clonotype was detected a few times. The target antigen is unknown. Study conclusions and caveats: Clones that contracted from day 15 to 85 had balanced CD4/CD8; later expanders were CD4+ biased. Second-wave clones that peaked on day 37 lacked confirmed SARS-CoV-2 specificity. CD4+ contracting clones were found mainly in CM and EM, and CD8+ ones in EMRA.

The chain combines TRBV29-1 with TRBJ2-3; TRBD1 or TRBD2 may be the D gene (5 bases each). This TCR came from an adult woman who had mild COVID-19 (a few samples of this study predate the infection). Cell type and time point are not known. The source material was PBMCs or a T cell subset sorted from them (not recorded which). CDR3 loop: CSVDSRDRTDTQYF. The CDR3 DNA is TGCAGCGTTGATAGCAGGGACCGGACAGATACGCAGTATTTT.